This note documents a single TCR beta chain sequence. The antigen it recognizes is unknown. Base qualities were left out, and no much larger clone turns up one base away. From its cysteine to its phenylalanine, the CDR3 spans 18 amino acids. The CDR3 DNA has 54 bases and is translated from base 1. The germline V gene sets CDR1 to SGHTA and CDR2 to FQGNSA. V and J lose 1 base and 0 bases, and a span of 13 bases separates them. To sequence the TCRbeta CDR3 region, genomic DNA was isolated from the sorted cells. The immunoSEQ Assay was used for sequencing of TCRbeta CDR3 regions. TCRdb obtained this table from immuneACCESS and retained in-frame rearrangements with V and J assigned. These tables miss some clones; where compared with another copy, unresolved V genes account for less than half of the shortfall, and the remainder is unexplained. The sample includes about 67,000 clones, with around 86% observed a single time. The ten largest clones represent 3.5% to 5% of the sample.

The sample belongs to a study of OX40 agonist ivuxolimab in advanced cancers. For context, the study as a whole: Ivuxolimab was a fully human IgG2 agonistic monoclonal antibody targeting the costimulatory receptor OX40 (CD134). Of the approximately 50 dose-escalation patients, hepatocellular carcinoma was present in about 19, melanoma in around 15, renal cell carcinoma in 9 and head and neck cancer in 9. Intravenous ivuxolimab was administered to patients every 2 weeks at six dose levels: 0.01, 0.1, 0.3, 1.5, 3 and 10 mg/kg. A male proportion of roughly 80% and a mean age of 60 years, ranging from 23 to 79, were recorded for the dose-escalation cohort. The point of sequencing TCRbeta in the periphery was to test whether ivuxolimab changed TCR sequence diversity and drove clonal T-cell expansion. Partial responses occurred in three dose-escalation patients, of whom one had hepatocellular carcinoma and two had cutaneous melanoma. The paper describes the monotherapy dose-escalation part (N = 52 patients) of the phase I trial of ivuxolimab. Patients were allowed to have had prior anti-PD-1, anti-PD-L1 or anti-CTLA-4 therapy, and around 40% of the dose-escalation patients had previously received checkpoint inhibitors. Summary of the overall study and its limitations: Low levels of normalized T-cell clonal expansion were also seen in some patients who did not respond. At doses from 0.1 to 3.0 mg/kg, clonal expansion was seen in both CD4+ and CD8+ blood T cells between baseline and week 6. The antigen specificity of the clonally expanded peripheral T cells was not determined. On average, CD8+ T cells showed more expanded clones than CD4+ T cells after ivuxolimab. Partial responders in the 0.1-3.0 mg/kg groups had among the lowest normalized peripheral clonal expansion, especially among CD8+ T cells.

Patients with autoimmune disease history or receiving systemic immunosuppression were excluded from the trial. Peripheral blood for TCR sequencing was collected from all dose cohorts at baseline, on cycle 4 day 1, and on cycle 7 day 1. Samples came from an open-label, multicenter, first-in-human phase I dose-escalation trial of ivuxolimab. Adults with locally advanced or metastatic head and neck squamous cell, hepatocellular, melanoma or renal cell carcinoma were enrolled in the trial. Before TCR sequencing, CD4+ T cells and CD8+ T cells from peripheral blood were sorted into separate populations. The sequenced sample was CD4+ or CD8+ T cells sorted from blood, obtained in a trial of the OX40 agonist ivuxolimab. The clonotype originates from an adult with an advanced solid tumor such as melanoma, head and neck, liver or kidney cancer. This chain is built from TRBV7-2 and TRBJ2-6, with TRBD1 perhaps the D gene, on 5 matching bases. DNA sequence: TGTGCCAGCAGCTTAGTAAGAGACAGACGCTCTGGGGCCAACGTCCTGACTTTC. This codes for CASSLVRDRRSGANVLTF.